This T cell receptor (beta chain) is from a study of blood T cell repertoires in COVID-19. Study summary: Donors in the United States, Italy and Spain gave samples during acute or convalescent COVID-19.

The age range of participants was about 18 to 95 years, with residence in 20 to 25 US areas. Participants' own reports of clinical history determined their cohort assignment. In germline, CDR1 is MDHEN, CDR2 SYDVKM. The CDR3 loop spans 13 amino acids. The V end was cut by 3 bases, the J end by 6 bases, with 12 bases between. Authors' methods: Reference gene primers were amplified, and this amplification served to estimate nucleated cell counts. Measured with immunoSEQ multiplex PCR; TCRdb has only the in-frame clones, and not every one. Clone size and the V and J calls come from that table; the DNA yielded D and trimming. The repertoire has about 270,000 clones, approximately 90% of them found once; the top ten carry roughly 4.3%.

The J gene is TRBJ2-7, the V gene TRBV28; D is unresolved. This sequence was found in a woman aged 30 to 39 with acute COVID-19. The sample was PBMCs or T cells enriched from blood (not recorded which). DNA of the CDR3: TGTGCCAGCAGTTTGAATACAGAACGCGAGCAGTACTTC. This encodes CASSLNTEREQYF.